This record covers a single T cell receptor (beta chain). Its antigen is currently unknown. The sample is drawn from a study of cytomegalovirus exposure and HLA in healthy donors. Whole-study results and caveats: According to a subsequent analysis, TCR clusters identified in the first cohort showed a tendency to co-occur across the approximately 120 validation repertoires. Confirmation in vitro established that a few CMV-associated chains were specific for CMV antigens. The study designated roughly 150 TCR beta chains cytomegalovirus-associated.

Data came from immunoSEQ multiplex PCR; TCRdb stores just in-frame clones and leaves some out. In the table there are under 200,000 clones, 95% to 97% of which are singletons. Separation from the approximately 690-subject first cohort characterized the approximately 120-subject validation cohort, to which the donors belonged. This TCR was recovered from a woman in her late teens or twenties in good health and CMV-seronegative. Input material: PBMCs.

The chain's CDR3 is CASSRQADTQYF. DNA for the CDR3: TGTGCCAGCAGCCGACAGGCAGATACGCAGTATTTT. This chain uses TRBV6-5 with TRBJ2-3, with TRBD1 as a possible D gene (6 bases). Germline CDR1 reads MNHEY; CDR2 reads SVGAGI. This CDR3 has 12 amino acids. The V and J ends lost 6 bases and 4 bases respectively, with 8 bases between them.